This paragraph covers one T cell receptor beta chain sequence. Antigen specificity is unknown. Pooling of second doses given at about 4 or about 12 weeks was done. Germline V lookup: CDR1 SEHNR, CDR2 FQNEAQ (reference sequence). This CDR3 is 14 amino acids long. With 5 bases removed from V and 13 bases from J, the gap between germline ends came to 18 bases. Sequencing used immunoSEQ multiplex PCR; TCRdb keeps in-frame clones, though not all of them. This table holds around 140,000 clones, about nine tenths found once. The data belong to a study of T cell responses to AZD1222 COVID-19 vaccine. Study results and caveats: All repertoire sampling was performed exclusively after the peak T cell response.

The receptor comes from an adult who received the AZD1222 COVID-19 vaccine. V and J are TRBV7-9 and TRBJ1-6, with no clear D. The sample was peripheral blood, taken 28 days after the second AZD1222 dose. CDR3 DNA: TGTGCCAGCAGCCTACCCCTGCGGAGTATTCCCCTCCACTTT. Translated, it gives CASSLPLRSIPLHF.